A single sample is the source of the 13 T cell receptor beta chains below, sequenced in a study of neurological immune-mediated disorders. MiXCR, run by TCRdb on the 5' RACE reads, gives a single entry per CDR3 protein. This table has roughly 100,000 distinct CDR3 sequences, approximately 10% appearing once. This sample's time point: longitudinal time-point 3. Sequencing was performed on PBMCs. All receptors derive from a female donor with HTLV-1-associated myelopathy (HAM/TSP).

This clonotype was counted only a few times. This sequence joins TRBV6-6 and TRBJ2-1, with 8 bases lining up with TRBD1. Germline loops: CDR1 MNHNY, CDR2 SVGAGI (reference sequence). V was pared by 7 bases and J by 3 bases, with 8 bases of the junction left unmatched. CDR3 length: 15 amino acids. CDR3 DNA: TGTGCCAGCACCAAGGGTACAGGGGGCTACAATGAGCAGTTCTTC. Translating it yields CASTKGTGGYNEQFF.

The chain uses TRBV27 and TRBJ1-6; D ambiguous. Germline V lookup: CDR1 MNHEY, CDR2 SMNVEV (reference sequence). The ends were cut back, 2 bases at V and 10 bases at J, with 15 bases in the middle. The CDR3 runs 15 residues. The CDR3 coding sequence is TGTGCCAGCAGTTTAGCCCTAAAAGGGAACTCACCCCTCCACTTT. It encodes CASSLALKGNSPLHF.

This clonotype was counted only a few times. This chain joins TRBV29-1 and TRBJ2-3; D is possibly TRBD2 (6 bases). V was cut by 6 bases and J by 0 bases, with 13 bases left in between. Per the germline V gene, CDR1 is SQVTM and CDR2 is ANQGSEA. The CDR3 loop spans 14 amino acids. The CDR3, as DNA: TGCAGCGTCGATTACGGGAGTAGCACAGATACGCAGTATTTT. Amino acid sequence: CSVDYGSSTDTQYF.

This clonotype was observed at least ten times. The rearrangement joins TRBV20-1 to TRBJ2-2; no clear D. This CDR3 has 14 residues. The V end lost 5 bases, the J end lost 1 base, and 11 bases lay between the germline ends. The germline gives CDR1 DFQATT, CDR2 SNEGSKA (reference sequence). For the CDR3, the DNA is TGCAGTGCTGTGTATAACAGGAACACCGGGGAGCTGTTTTTT. This codes for CSAVYNRNTGELFF.

J is TRBJ2-3 and V is TRBV7-6; D gene ambiguous. Germline values: CDR1 SGHVS, CDR2 FNYEAQ. The CDR3 covers 12 residues. Trimming cost V 1 base and J 5 bases, with 4 bases left between them. The CDR3 DNA is TGTGCCAGCAGCTTAGTGAGAGATACGCAGTATTTT. Residues: CASSLVRDTQYF.

This clonotype was counted at least ten times. Just one base apart from a much larger clone, this may be a read error. The chain links TRBV20-1 to TRBJ2-3; the D gene is possibly TRBD1 (5 bases). The CDR3 consists of 16 residues. Looked up from germline, CDR1 is DFQATT and CDR2 is SNEGSKA (reference sequence). The CDR3 loop is CSAYNIRAFPTDMQYF. CDR3 bases: TGCAGTGCTTACAACATCAGGGCCTTTCCCACAGATATGCAGTATTTT.

This clonotype was recorded many times. The chain combines TRBV7-9 with TRBJ1-3; no clear D gene. Germline V gene lookup returns CDR1 SEHNR and CDR2 FQNEAQ (reference sequence). The CDR3 has 13 amino acids. Trimming shortened V by 2 bases and J by 3 bases, and 5 bases separated the two germline ends. CDR3 sequence (DNA): TGTGCCAGCAGCTTAATGGGTGGAAACACCATATATTTT. Translated: CASSLMGGNTIYF.

The table lists this clonotype with many counts. The V call is TRBV12-3 or TRBV12-4, the J call TRBJ2-7; a weak D match, TRBD1 (5 bases). The CDR3 sequence is 13 residues long. V gave up 6 bases and J gave up 2 bases, with 11 bases separating them. The CDR3 loop is CASRQDGPYEQYF. DNA for the CDR3: TGTGCCAGCAGACAGGACGGTCCCTACGAGCAGTACTTC.

This clonotype has more than one count but fewer than ten. The V gene is TRBV28, the J gene TRBJ2-3; no clear D gene. The CDR3 is made up of 14 amino acids. V lost 4 bases and J 0 bases, leaving 8 bases between the germline ends. Germline CDR1 is MDHEN and CDR2 is SYDVKM. Here the CDR3 DNA reads TGTGCCAGCAGTTCAGTCGGGAGCACAGATACGCAGTATTTT. Encoded protein: CASSSVGSTDTQYF.

This clonotype was seen at least ten times. The chain uses TRBV7-9 and TRBJ2-3, with a possible D match to TRBD2 (5 bases). This CDR3 is 12 amino acids long. Per germline, CDR1 SEHNR and CDR2 FQNEAQ (reference sequence). V was clipped by 6 bases and J by 5 bases, with 9 bases between them. The CDR3 spells CASRQEGDTQYF. DNA of the CDR3: TGTGCCAGCAGGCAAGAGGGAGATACGCAGTATTTT.

This clonotype has a count of ten or more. V is TRBV5-1 and J is TRBJ2-3, with D possibly being TRBD1 or TRBD2 (5 bases each). There are 15 residues in the CDR3. The V gene lost 1 base and the J gene lost 4 bases, with 13 bases spanning the gap. The germline CDR1 and CDR2 sequences are SGHRS and YFSETQ. The CDR3 loop is CASSLSGGGADTQYF. CDR3 bases: TGCGCCAGCAGCTTGTCTGGGGGTGGTGCAGATACGCAGTATTTT.

On this clonotype: It may be a read error: a sequence one base away is much more abundant. V gene TRBV7-3 combines with J gene TRBJ2-3; 10 bases are a match to TRBD1. TRBJ1-5 matches the DNA end more closely, so the J call is doubtful. The CDR3 is made up of 15 amino acids. Germline V gene sequence: CDR1 SGHTA, CDR2 FQGTGA. The CDR3 is CASSQTGTGADTQHF. CDR3 bases: TGTGCCAGCAGCCAGACCGGGACAGGGGCAGATACGCAGCATTTT.

The J gene is TRBJ1-4, the V gene TRBV10-3; no clear D gene. The CDR3 is 14 amino acids. V was shortened by 2 bases and J by 3 bases, with 7 bases between the two germline ends. Germline CDR1 reads ENHRY; CDR2 reads SYGVKD. CDR3 in DNA: TGTGCCATCAGTGAGGGGGTGGCTAATGAAAAACTGTTTTTT. Amino acids: CAISEGVANEKLFF.